These 14 T cell receptor beta chains were all obtained from the same sample, sequenced in a study of OX40 agonist ivuxolimab in advanced cancers. Clones were sequenced by immunoSEQ multiplex PCR, and TCRdb holds only the in-frame ones, with some missing. The sample includes some 98,000 clones, about nine tenths of them seen just once. The specimen comprised CD4+ or CD8+ T cells sorted from blood, sampled in a trial of the OX40 agonist ivuxolimab. The receptor source for this set is an adult with an advanced solid tumor such as melanoma, head and neck, liver or kidney cancer.

Details on this clone: An end of the junction does not agree with germline; a read error may underlie this. The V call is TRBV6-8, the J call TRBJ1-5; 9 bases fit TRBD1. The CDR3 covers 15 residues. Germline V gene data show CDR1 as MNHGY and CDR2 as SAAAGT. This chain's CDR3 is CASTLGTGSNQTQHF. The CDR3 bases are TGTGCCAGCACCCTGGGGACAGGGTCGAATCAGACCCAGCATTTT.

The chain carries TRBV2 and TRBJ2-3; D gene unclear. CDR3 size: 15 residues. V lost 7 bases and J lost 0, with 14 bases in between. Per germline, CDR1 SNHLY and CDR2 FYNNEI. This CDR3 is CASTRLMPSTDTQYF. The DNA for the CDR3 is TGTGCCAGCACTCGGTTGATGCCAAGCACAGATACGCAGTATTTT.

The CDR3 loop reads CASSLETQGRGYTF. For the CDR3, the DNA is TGTGCCAGCAGCTTGGAGACACAGGGGCGGGGCTACACCTTC. The J gene is TRBJ1-2, the V gene TRBV5-4; 7 bases are a match to TRBD1. The CDR3 spans 14 residues. Germline V gene data show CDR1 as SGHNT and CDR2 as YYREEE (reference sequence). V lost 0 bases, J lost 8 bases, and 7 bases stayed unmatched.

The rearrangement uses TRBV9 and TRBJ2-7; 9 positions agree with TRBD2. CDR1 is SGDLS and CDR2 is YYNGEE in the germline V gene. J lost 6 bases, V lost 2 bases, and 9 bases had no gene match. CDR3 length equals 15 residues. CDR3 coding DNA: TGTGCCAGCAGCGTTAGTCCTAGCGGGGTAAGCGAGCAGTACTTC. This gives the protein CASSVSPSGVSEQYF. Drawing the rest from reference TRBV9 and TRBJ2-7, the complete variable domain is DSGVTQTPKHLITATGQRVTLRCSPRSGDLSVYWYQQSLDQGLQFLIQYYNGEERAKGNILERFSAQQFPDLHSELNLSSLELGDSALYFCASSVSPSGVSEQYFGPGTRLTVT.

V and J are TRBV10-2 and TRBJ1-5; D is ambiguous. This CDR3 contains 15 residues. CDR1 is WSHSY and CDR2 is SAAADI in the germline V gene. Trimming removed 0 bases from V and 5 bases from J, with 11 bases in between. CDR3 nucleotides: TGCGCCAGCAGTGAGTCTAACCCGCGAGATCAGCCCCAGCATTTT. Its protein is CASSESNPRDQPQHF.

The chain recombines TRBV2 with TRBJ1-2; D unclear. This CDR3 is 12 amino acids long. Trimming shortened V by 3 bases and J by 13 bases, and 15 bases separated the two germline ends. CDR1 and CDR2 from the germline V gene are SNHLY and FYNNEI. CDR3 nucleotide sequence: TGTGCCAGCAGTGAGTTCGAGGACGATCCCACCTTC. Protein product: CASSEFEDDPTF.

The rearrangement joins TRBV11-2 to TRBJ1-1, with D perhaps matching TRBD1 (5 bases). The V end was cut by 1 base, the J end by 0 bases, with 12 bases between. The CDR3 extends over 16 amino acids. Germline V CDR1 and CDR2: SGHAT, FQNNGV. The CDR3 DNA is TGTGCCAGCAGCTTAGTGGGCCAGGGTTTGAACACTGAAGCTTTCTTT. Amino acid sequence: CASSLVGQGLNTEAFF.

The CDR3 DNA is TGTGCCAGCAGTTACTCGGAAGGGTTGGGAACCGGGGAGCTGTTTTTT. It encodes CASSYSEGLGTGELFF. The genes are TRBV6-5 and TRBJ2-2; D is unresolved. V lost 0 bases to trimming and J lost 5 bases, with 13 bases between them. The germline V gene encodes CDR1 MNHEY and CDR2 SVGAGI. CDR3 size: 16 residues.

The rearrangement links TRBV9 to TRBJ1-3, with D possibly matching TRBD1 (6 bases). Trimming stripped 3 bases from V and 0 bases from J, with 13 bases between. Germline V CDR1 and CDR2: SGDLS, YYNGEE. The CDR3 totals 16 residues. Written as DNA, the CDR3 is TGTGCCAGCAGCGCGGGTCGACAGGTCTCTGGAAACACCATATATTTT. It translates to CASSAGRQVSGNTIYF.

The V call is TRBV5-1, the J call TRBJ1-2; 9 nucleotides agree with TRBD1. The CDR3 has 16 residues. The V gene's germline CDR1 is SGHRS and CDR2 YFSETQ. Trimming removed 0 bases from V and 4 bases from J; junction bases left unmatched: 7. The CDR3 nucleotides are TGCGCCAGCAGCTTGGGAACCGGGACAGGGCCCTATGGCTACACCTTC. This translates into CASSLGTGTGPYGYTF.

This clone was seen a single time. V and J are TRBV5-1 and TRBJ2-7; the match to TRBD1 covers 11 bases. The germline V gene encodes CDR1 SGHRS and CDR2 YFSETQ. Unmatched junction bases numbered 8, after V lost 4 bases and J lost 2 bases. The CDR3 length is 16 residues. The CDR3 nucleotides read TGCGCCAGCAGCCTGGGAGGGACAGGGGGACCCTACGAGCAGTACTTC. This encodes CASSLGGTGGPYEQYF.

The chain is built from TRBV5-6 and TRBJ1-2; D uncertain. This CDR3 contains 13 residues. Germline V gene data show CDR1 as SGHDT and CDR2 as YYEEEE. Trimming took off 2 bases at V and 7 bases at J, with 12 bases between the two ends. CDR3: CASSLSGPSGYTF. Here the CDR3 DNA reads TGTGCCAGCAGCTTATCTGGGCCAAGTGGCTACACCTTC.

This CDR3 reads CASGSGEYKGQRNSPLHF. Here the CDR3 DNA reads TGTGCTAGTGGTTCGGGCGAATACAAGGGACAGCGGAATTCACCCCTCCACTTT. The chain uses TRBV12-5 and TRBJ1-6, with 7 nucleotides matching TRBD1. The V gene end was trimmed by 4 bases and the J gene end by 7 bases; junction bases not matched to a gene: 16. The CDR3 has 18 amino acids. Looked up from germline, CDR1 is LGHNT and CDR2 is FRNRAP.

The chain recombines TRBV6-6 with TRBJ2-7, with 9 nucleotides matching TRBD1. The V and J ends lost 0 bases and 3 bases, in that order; junction bases with no gene match: 3. Germline V gene lookup returns CDR1 MNHNY and CDR2 SVGAGI (reference sequence). The CDR3 contains 15 residues. CDR3 amino acids: CASSYSGTGSYEQYF. CDR3 DNA sequence: TGTGCCAGCAGTTACTCAGGGACAGGGAGCTACGAGCAGTACTTC.